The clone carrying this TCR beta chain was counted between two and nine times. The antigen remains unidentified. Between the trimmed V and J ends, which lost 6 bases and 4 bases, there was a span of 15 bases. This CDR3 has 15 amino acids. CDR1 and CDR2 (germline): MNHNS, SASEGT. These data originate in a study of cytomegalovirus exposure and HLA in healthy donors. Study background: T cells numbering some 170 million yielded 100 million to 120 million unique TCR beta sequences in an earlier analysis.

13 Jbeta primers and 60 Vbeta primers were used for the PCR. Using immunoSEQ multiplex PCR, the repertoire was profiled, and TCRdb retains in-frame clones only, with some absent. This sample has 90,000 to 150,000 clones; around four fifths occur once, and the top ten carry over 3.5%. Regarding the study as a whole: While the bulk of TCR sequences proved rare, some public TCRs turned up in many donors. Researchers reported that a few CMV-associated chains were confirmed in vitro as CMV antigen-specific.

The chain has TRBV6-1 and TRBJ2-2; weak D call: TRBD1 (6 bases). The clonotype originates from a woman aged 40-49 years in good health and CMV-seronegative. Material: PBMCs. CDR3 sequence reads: CASSRLQGVTGELFF. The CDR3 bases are TGTGCCAGCAGCCGGCTACAGGGAGTCACCGGGGAGCTGTTTTTT.